A selection of T cell receptor beta chains follows, all from one sample in a study of human T cells and chemical hapten exposure. TCRdb redid the calling of the RACE reads with MiXCR, one entry per CDR3 protein. The sample holds 95,000 to 150,000 distinct CDR3 sequences; roughly 13% are singletons and the top ten take 0.9% to 0.95%. The specimen was whole blood, collected in connection with sensitization to the hapten diphenylcyclopropenone (DPC). All receptors derive from a man younger than 35 with alopecia areata. Some clones in this sample may be carry-over from other donors' samples. Each CDR3 is given with its conserved first and last residue. Fields, in order: clone size, J gene, V gene, D gene, CDR3 DNA, CDR3 protein. The D gene is left open where the match is weak. Not all rows give a size; the values are once, few, many and, for expanded clones, a class.

abundance: -; j_gene: TRBJ2-1; v_gene: TRBV28; d_gene: -; CDR3nt: TGTGCCAGCAGTAACTCCGACAGGAGCTCCTACAATGAGCAGTTCTTC; CDR3aa: CASSNSDRSSYNEQFF
abundance: -; j_gene: TRBJ2-2; v_gene: TRBV27; d_gene: TRBD1; CDR3nt: TGTGCCAGCAGTTTATTAACAGGGGGCTTCACCGGGGAGCTGTTTTTT; CDR3aa: CASSLLTGGFTGELFF
abundance: few; j_gene: TRBJ2-2; v_gene: TRBV29-1; d_gene: TRBD2; CDR3nt: TGCAGCGTTGAGCGGGGGGCCGCCGGGGAGCTGTTTTTT; CDR3aa: CSVERGAAGELFF
abundance: -; j_gene: TRBJ2-2; v_gene: TRBV11-2; d_gene: TRBD1; CDR3nt: TGTGCCAGCAGCTCGAACAGGGGCGGTAACACCGGGGAGCTGTTTTTT; CDR3aa: CASSSNRGGNTGELFF
abundance: few; j_gene: TRBJ1-5; v_gene: TRBV19; d_gene: TRBD1; CDR3nt: TGTGCCAGTAAGAGGGACAGGGACAGCAATCAGCCCCAGCATTTT; CDR3aa: CASKRDRDSNQPQHF
abundance: few; j_gene: TRBJ2-7; v_gene: TRBV4-1; d_gene: TRBD1; CDR3nt: TGCGCCAGCAGCCAAACACAGGGGGCTAACTACGAGCAGTACTTC; CDR3aa: CASSQTQGANYEQYF
abundance: few; j_gene: TRBJ1-2; v_gene: TRBV25-1; d_gene: TRBD1; CDR3nt: TGTGCCAGCAGTGCCACAGGGGCCAATTATGGCTACACCTTC; CDR3aa: CASSATGANYGYTF
abundance: -; j_gene: TRBJ1-4; v_gene: TRBV5-1; d_gene: -; CDR3nt: TGCGCCAGCAGCTTAGCGGGACCGATTAATGAAAAACTGTTTTTT; CDR3aa: CASSLAGPINEKLFF
abundance: -; j_gene: TRBJ2-3; v_gene: TRBV5-1; d_gene: TRBD2; CDR3nt: TGCGCCAGCAGCGTGACTAGCGGCACAGATACGCAGTATTTT; CDR3aa: CASSVTSGTDTQYF
abundance: few; j_gene: TRBJ2-3; v_gene: TRBV7-8; d_gene: -; CDR3nt: TGTGCCAGCAGCTTAGCGAGGACAAGAGATACGCAGTATTTT; CDR3aa: CASSLARTRDTQYF
abundance: -; j_gene: TRBJ1-5; v_gene: TRBV4-3; d_gene: -; CDR3nt: TGCGCCAGCAGCCAAGATCGGGGGGGATACAATCAGCCCCAGCATTTT; CDR3aa: CASSQDRGGYNQPQHF
abundance: -; j_gene: TRBJ2-5; v_gene: TRBV11-2; d_gene: -; CDR3nt: TGTGCCAGCAGCTTAACGGTAAAGGAGACCCAGTACTTC; CDR3aa: CASSLTVKETQYF
abundance: -; j_gene: TRBJ2-7; v_gene: TRBV18; d_gene: TRBD1; CDR3nt: TGTGCCAGCTCACCCGCCGGGACAGGGGTGTACGAGCAGTACTTC; CDR3aa: CASSPAGTGVYEQYF
abundance: few; j_gene: TRBJ1-4; v_gene: TRBV4-3; d_gene: -; CDR3nt: TGCGCCAGCAGCCAATTGGGTGAAAAACTGTTTTTT; CDR3aa: CASSQLGEKLFF
abundance: many; j_gene: TRBJ2-3; v_gene: TRBV12-3/TRBV12-4; d_gene: -; CDR3nt: TGTGCCAGCAGTTTAACCCGTTACTTTAGCACAGATACGCAGTATTTT; CDR3aa: CASSLTRYFSTDTQYF
abundance: few; j_gene: TRBJ2-3; v_gene: TRBV3-1; d_gene: TRBD1; CDR3nt: TGTGCCAGCAGCCACGGGACAGGCCTCACAGATACGCAGTATTTT; CDR3aa: CASSHGTGLTDTQYF
abundance: -; j_gene: TRBJ1-2; v_gene: TRBV7-9; d_gene: TRBD1; CDR3nt: TGTGCCAGCAGCAAAGTCTCAGGGGGCGCAAACTATGGCTACACCTTC; CDR3aa: CASSKVSGGANYGYTF
abundance: -; j_gene: TRBJ1-1; v_gene: TRBV10-3; d_gene: -; CDR3nt: TGTGCCATCAGCAAGACAGGTACCACCACTGAAGCTTTCTTT; CDR3aa: CAISKTGTTTEAFF
abundance: -; j_gene: TRBJ2-1; v_gene: TRBV7-2; d_gene: -; CDR3nt: TGTGCCAGCAGTGAGCGGTGGCTCAAGGCCAATGAGCAGTTCTTC; CDR3aa: CASSERWLKANEQFF
abundance: few; j_gene: TRBJ1-1; v_gene: TRBV7-9; d_gene: -; CDR3nt: TGTGCCAGCAGCTTAGTCACCGGAGGGGGCACTGAAGCTTTCTTT; CDR3aa: CASSLVTGGGTEAFF
abundance: many; j_gene: TRBJ1-5; v_gene: TRBV29-1; d_gene: -; CDR3nt: TGCAGCGTTGGTGGAGGGGCAAATCAGCCCCAGCATTTT; CDR3aa: CSVGGGANQPQHF
abundance: -; j_gene: TRBJ1-4; v_gene: TRBV7-9; d_gene: -; CDR3nt: TGTGCCAGCAGCCTACCGACCGGGCAAGGGGAAAAACTGTTTTTT; CDR3aa: CASSLPTGQGEKLFF
abundance: few; j_gene: TRBJ2-5; v_gene: TRBV12-3/TRBV12-4; d_gene: TRBD2; CDR3nt: TGTGCCAGCAGTTCACCCTCTAGCGGGGGTACCACCCAGTACTTC; CDR3aa: CASSSPSSGGTTQYF
abundance: once; j_gene: TRBJ2-7; v_gene: TRBV19; d_gene: TRBD2; CDR3nt: TGTGCCCAGCTAGATGGTGGACTAGCGGGGGCCCCCTCCTACGAGCAGTACTTC; CDR3aa: CAQLDGGLAGAPSYEQYF
abundance: few; j_gene: TRBJ1-2; v_gene: TRBV9; d_gene: -; CDR3nt: TGTGCCAGCAGCGTACTTGAATATGGCTACACCTTC; CDR3aa: CASSVLEYGYTF
abundance: few; j_gene: TRBJ1-2; v_gene: TRBV18; d_gene: TRBD1; CDR3nt: TGTGCCAGCTCACCCACGGACAGGGGCTATGGCTACACCTTC; CDR3aa: CASSPTDRGYGYTF
abundance: few; j_gene: TRBJ2-7; v_gene: TRBV20-1; d_gene: -; CDR3nt: TGCAGTGCTAGATACTGGAGCTCCTACGAGCAGTACTTC; CDR3aa: CSARYWSSYEQYF
abundance: many; j_gene: TRBJ1-6; v_gene: TRBV7-9; d_gene: -; CDR3nt: TGTGCCAGCAGCCCAAGGACAGAATATAATTCACCCCTCCACTTT; CDR3aa: CASSPRTEYNSPLHF
abundance: -; j_gene: TRBJ1-3; v_gene: TRBV28; d_gene: -; CDR3nt: TGTGCCAGCAGTTTACCGCCGATCTCTGGAAACACCATATATTTT; CDR3aa: CASSLPPISGNTIYF
abundance: -; j_gene: TRBJ2-2; v_gene: TRBV20-1; d_gene: TRBD1; CDR3nt: TGCAGCACCGGGACAGGGAACACCGGGGAGCTGTTTTTT; CDR3aa: CSTGTGNTGELFF
abundance: -; j_gene: TRBJ2-2; v_gene: TRBV4-2; d_gene: -; CDR3nt: TGTGCCAGCAGCCAAGCGACAGGGGCGGGAGTTGACACCGGGGAGCTGTTTTTT; CDR3aa: CASSQATGAGVDTGELFF
abundance: -; j_gene: TRBJ2-3; v_gene: TRBV29-1; d_gene: TRBD2; CDR3nt: TGCAGCCTGCGGGGTGGCGGGGGAAGGGATACGCAGTATTTT; CDR3aa: CSLRGGGGRDTQYF
abundance: -; j_gene: TRBJ1-2; v_gene: TRBV29-1; d_gene: -; CDR3nt: TGCAGCGTGGAGGACCCATTGGGCTATGGCTACACCTTC; CDR3aa: CSVEDPLGYGYTF
abundance: -; j_gene: TRBJ2-7; v_gene: TRBV5-1; d_gene: TRBD2; CDR3nt: TGCGCCAGCAGCCGCAGGCCAGGAGCGGGGGCCGGGGAGCAGTACTTC; CDR3aa: CASSRRPGAGAGEQYF